This T cell receptor (beta chain) is drawn from a study of T cells in Graves' hyperthyroidism and ophthalmopathy. Broader study findings: Researchers report that a 13 V-J model separated ophthalmopathy from stable hyperthyroidism.

The CDR3 has 15 amino acids. Trimming cost V 8 bases and J 5 bases, with 21 bases left between them. CDR1 and CDR2 from the germline V gene are SNHLY and FYNNEI. Patients aged 18 to 65 had newly diagnosed hyperthyroidism lasting under 2 months. Lactation, pregnancy, other autoimmune disease or uncontrolled infection led to exclusion of patients. About this clonotype itself: Its antigen remains unidentified.

The source material, RNA transcripts, was used to amplify TCR beta CDR3 regions. HTBI primers drove first-round RT-PCR of the TCR CDR3. TCRdb re-derived calls from the multiplex PCR reads in MiXCR, one entry per CDR3 protein. The sample includes just over 550,000 distinct CDR3 sequences, 46% of them seen just once. The TCR was taken from a woman between 18 and 29 years old with Graves' hyperthyroidism. This chain joins TRBV2 and TRBJ1-1; D unclear. The sample was peripheral blood or thyroid tissue (not recorded which). CDR3 loop: CASSSRPVRDTEAFF. The DNA for the CDR3 is TGTGCCAGCTCCTCTAGGCCCGTGAGGGATACTGAAGCTTTCTTT. Looking up the rest from reference TRBV2 and TRBJ1-1 gives the full variable domain: EPEVTQTPSHQVTQMGQEVILRCVPISNHLYFYWYRQILGQKVEFLVSFYNNEISEKSEIFDDQFSVERPDGSNFTLKIRSTKLEDSAMYFCASSSRPVRDTEAFFGQGTRLTVV.